This entry features one T cell receptor beta chain sequence. These data originate in a study of shared clonotypes between healthy human individuals. Study-wide background: CD8 memory received one plate per donor, CD8 naive two, CD4 memory three and CD4 naive three.

TCRdb's table, derived via immunoSEQ multiplex PCR, lists solely in-frame clones and lacks some. The table lists around 1.5 million clones, roughly 98% of them singletons. V dropped 7 bases and J dropped 7 bases, with 23 bases sitting between them. The CDR3 consists of 16 residues. CDR1 is MDHEN and CDR2 is SYDVKM in the germline V gene. Sequences were obtained from naive CD4+ T cells sorted from blood. The subset here: CD45RA+ positively selected. The receptor's source is a man aged 30 to 39 in good health. V gene TRBV28 combines with J gene TRBJ1-5; a weak D match, TRBD1 (5 bases). CDR3 nucleotides: TGTGCCAGCACCACCCAAGGGCGTCAGGGCAGACAGCCCCAGCATTTT. Translating gives CASTTQGRQGRQPQHF.